The 18 T cell receptor beta chains below all came from one sample that was sequenced in a study of cytomegalovirus exposure and HLA in healthy donors. The PCR was carried out with 60 Vbeta primers and 13 Jbeta primers. Assay: immunoSEQ multiplex PCR; the TCRdb copy retains only in-frame clones and omits some. This sample yields roughly 80,000 clones, of which around 60% are seen a single time; approximately 4% belongs to the top ten. Sequenced input: PBMCs. The receptors originated from a male donor in good health and CMV-seropositive.

J is TRBJ1-1 and V is TRBV11-2, with no clear D. Germline CDR1 SGHAT, CDR2 FQNNGV. The CDR3 extends over 13 amino acids. Trimming pared 3 bases from V and 6 bases from J, leaving 11 bases between. CDR3 in amino acids: CASSFGGKPEAFF. CDR3 DNA sequence: TGTGCCAGCAGCTTTGGAGGGAAGCCTGAAGCTTTCTTT. Combining the CDR3 with reference TRBV11-2 and TRBJ1-1 gives the whole variable domain EAGVAQSPRYKIIEKRQSVAFWCNPISGHATLYWYQQILGQGPKLLIQFQNNGVVDDSQLPKDRFSAERLKGVDSTLKIQPAKLEDSAVYLCASSFGGKPEAFFGQGTRLTVV.

The V gene is TRBV19, the J gene TRBJ2-3; D is uncertain. The V and J ends lost 6 bases and 2 bases respectively, with 18 bases between them. CDR3 length: 16 residues. Germline values: CDR1 LNHDA, CDR2 SQIVND (reference sequence). The CDR3 sequence: CASSSYLNSVTDTQYF. The CDR3 coding sequence is TGTGCCAGTAGCTCCTACCTGAACAGTGTCACAGATACGCAGTATTTT.

This clone has more than one count but fewer than ten. This chain connects TRBV7-9 to TRBJ1-6; the match to TRBD1 covers 11 bases. The CDR3 runs 16 residues. In germline, CDR1 is SEHNR, CDR2 FQNEAQ (reference sequence). Trimming at V came to 7 bases and at J to 10 bases, leaving 12 bases not matched to a gene. DNA for the CDR3: TGTGCCAGCATCCTTACGGACAGGGGGCGACTGTCACCCCTCCACTTT. Its translation is CASILTDRGRLSPLHF.

The chain links TRBV7-3 to TRBJ2-1; tentatively, D is TRBD1 (5 bases). The CDR3 runs 12 residues. The ends were cut back, 5 bases at V and 8 bases at J, with 10 bases in the middle. Germline lookup yields CDR1 SGHTA and CDR2 FQGTGA. CDR3 sequence reads: CASSTQGYEQFF. The CDR3 coding sequence is TGTGCCAGCAGCACGCAGGGCTATGAGCAGTTCTTC.

By frequency in the sample, this clone is medium-sized. The rearrangement joins TRBV6-1 to TRBJ2-7; tentatively, D is TRBD1 (5 bases). V lost 0 bases and J 6 bases, leaving 9 bases between the germline ends. The CDR3 extends over 13 amino acids. The V gene's germline CDR1 is MNHNS and CDR2 SASEGT. The CDR3 is CASSEAPRGEQYF. In nucleotides, the CDR3 is TGTGCCAGCAGTGAAGCCCCTAGGGGCGAGCAGTACTTC.

The chain employs TRBV6-6 and TRBJ2-7; 7 bases are shared with TRBD1. Germline CDR1 and CDR2: MNHNY and SVGAGI (reference sequence). The CDR3 runs to 14 residues. V was pared by 7 bases and J by 3 bases, with 9 bases of the junction left unmatched. The CDR3: CASTKGATRYEQYF. CDR3 coding DNA: TGTGCCAGCACCAAGGGGGCCACCCGCTACGAGCAGTACTTC.

This rearrangement joins TRBV30 to TRBJ1-1; weak D call: TRBD1 (5 bases). The germline gives CDR1 GTSNPN, CDR2 SVGIG (reference sequence). CDR3 length: 17 residues. With 2 bases removed from V and 1 base from J, the gap between germline ends came to 20 bases. CDR3 in amino acids: CAWSLTLRQSRNTEAFF. In DNA form, the CDR3 reads TGTGCCTGGAGTCTCACGCTCAGACAGTCCAGGAACACTGAAGCTTTCTTT.

In its sample, this clone was seen once. The chain couples TRBV11-3 to TRBJ2-5, with a weak D call TRBD1 (5 bases). This CDR3 has 13 amino acids. V was pared by 1 base and J by 5 bases, with 8 bases between. CDR1 is SGHNT and CDR2 is YENEEA in the germline V gene. The CDR3 region is CASSLGGSETQYF. The CDR3 DNA follows: TGTGCCAGCAGCTTAGGGGGCAGCGAGACCCAGTACTTC.

The V gene is TRBV29-1, the J gene TRBJ1-5, with D tentatively TRBD1 (6 bases). CDR3 length: 14 residues. The V and J ends lost 6 bases and 0 bases respectively, with 12 bases between them. Germline CDR1 and CDR2: SQVTM and ANQGSEA. CDR3 in amino acids: CSVADSHSNQPQHF. In nucleotides, the CDR3 is TGCAGCGTGGCGGACAGCCATAGCAATCAGCCCCAGCATTTT.

The chain combines TRBV13 with TRBJ1-1, with no clear D. The V and J ends lost 5 bases and 5 bases respectively, with 12 bases between them. CDR3 size: 13 residues. Germline lookup yields CDR1 PRHDT and CDR2 FYEKMQ (reference sequence). The CDR3 sequence is CASSPTRSTEAFF. The DNA of the CDR3 is TGTGCCAGCAGCCCAACACGGAGTACTGAAGCTTTCTTT.

V is TRBV15 and J is TRBJ2-2; 11 nucleotides line up with TRBD2. There are 20 residues in the CDR3. From germline, CDR1 is LNHNV and CDR2 YYDKDF (reference sequence). V shed 7 bases and J 8 bases; nucleotides not matched to a gene: 24. The DNA of the CDR3 is TGTGCCACCACGGTACTAGCGGGGGTCCCTCAGCACGGGGAGTCTGGGGAGCTGTTTTTT. Amino acids: CATTVLAGVPQHGESGELFF.

This rearrangement joins TRBV7-9 to TRBJ1-5, with 8 bases identical to TRBD1. CDR1 SEHNR and CDR2 FQNEAQ come from the germline V gene (reference sequence). Losses at the gene ends were 1 base for V and 7 bases for J; bases not matched to a gene: 6. This CDR3 has 15 residues. This CDR3 is CASSLGGTGVQPQHF. The CDR3 region has the DNA TGTGCCAGCAGCTTAGGTGGGACAGGTGTCCAGCCCCAGCATTTT.

V and J are TRBV27 and TRBJ2-7, with TRBD2 identical over 8 bases. Trimming cost V 6 bases and J 7 bases; bases outside gene matches: 8. The CDR3 is 13 amino acids. Germline V CDR1 and CDR2: MNHEY, SMNVEV (reference sequence). In DNA form, the CDR3 reads TGTGCCAGCAGCATCAACACGGGGGGGGAGCAGTACTTC. It translates to CASSINTGGEQYF.

The rearrangement links TRBV2 to TRBJ2-7, with D possibly being TRBD2 (7 bases). Per the germline V gene, CDR1 is SNHLY and CDR2 is FYNNEI. The V gene lost 5 bases and the J gene lost 0 bases, with 17 bases spanning the gap. The CDR3 contains 16 residues. CDR3 sequence: CASSPLGGGSSYEQYF. CDR3 in DNA: TGTGCCAGCAGTCCCCTAGGGGGGGGGAGCTCCTACGAGCAGTACTTC. The full variable domain, rest sourced from reference TRBV2 and TRBJ2-7, is EPEVTQTPSHQVTQMGQEVILRCVPISNHLYFYWYRQILGQKVEFLVSFYNNEISEKSEIFDDQFSVERPDGSNFTLKIRSTKLEDSAMYFCASSPLGGGSSYEQYFGPGTRLTVT.

This clone occurred a few times. J is TRBJ2-4 and V is TRBV28; TRBD2 might be the D (6 bases). Trimming left V 5 bases short and J 0 bases short, with 8 bases between. Germline V gene sequence: CDR1 MDHEN, CDR2 SYDVKM. The CDR3 is 14 residues long. The CDR3 loop is CASSPGLAKNIQYF. In DNA form, the CDR3 reads TGTGCCAGCAGTCCGGGACTAGCCAAAAACATTCAGTACTTC.

This clone came up a few times. V is TRBV19 and J is TRBJ1-3, with no clear D. Germline V gene sequence: CDR1 LNHDA, CDR2 SQIVND (reference sequence). V lost 5 bases to trimming and J lost 5 bases, with 13 bases between them. There are 14 residues in the CDR3. For the CDR3, the DNA is TGTGCCAGTAGTCCCGGACTTCTTCGAAACACCATATATTTT. This sequence encodes CASSPGLLRNTIYF.

V usage is TRBV19 and J usage is TRBJ2-2; TRBD2 is a possible D gene (6 bases). CDR3 size: 17 residues. The ends were cut back, 4 bases at V and 5 bases at J, with 20 bases in the middle. Germline V gene sequence: CDR1 LNHDA, CDR2 SQIVND (reference sequence). The CDR3 is CASSTSIAVGRTGELFF. CDR3 DNA: TGTGCCAGTAGTACCTCGATAGCGGTGGGGAGGACCGGGGAGCTGTTTTTT.

The chain uses TRBV30 and TRBJ2-3, with D perhaps TRBD2 (7 bases). The CDR3 is 15 amino acids. V was shortened by 3 bases and J by 0 bases, with 13 bases between the two germline ends. Per germline, CDR1 GTSNPN and CDR2 SVGIG (reference sequence). The CDR3 region is CAWRRGLGSTDTQYF. CDR3 sequence (DNA): TGTGCCTGGAGGCGGGGGCTGGGAAGCACAGATACGCAGTATTTT.